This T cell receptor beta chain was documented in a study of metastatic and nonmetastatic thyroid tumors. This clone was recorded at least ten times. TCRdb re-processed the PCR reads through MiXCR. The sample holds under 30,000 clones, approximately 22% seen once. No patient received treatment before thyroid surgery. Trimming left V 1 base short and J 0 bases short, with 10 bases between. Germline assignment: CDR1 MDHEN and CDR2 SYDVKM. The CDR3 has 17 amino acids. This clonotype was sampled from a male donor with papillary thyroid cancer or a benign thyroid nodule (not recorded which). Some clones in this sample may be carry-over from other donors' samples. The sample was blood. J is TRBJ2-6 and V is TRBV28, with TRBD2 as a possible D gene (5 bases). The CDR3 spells CASSLLRVVSGANVLTF. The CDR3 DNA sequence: TGTGCCAGCAGTTTATTGAGGGTGGTCTCTGGGGCCAACGTCCTGACTTTC.